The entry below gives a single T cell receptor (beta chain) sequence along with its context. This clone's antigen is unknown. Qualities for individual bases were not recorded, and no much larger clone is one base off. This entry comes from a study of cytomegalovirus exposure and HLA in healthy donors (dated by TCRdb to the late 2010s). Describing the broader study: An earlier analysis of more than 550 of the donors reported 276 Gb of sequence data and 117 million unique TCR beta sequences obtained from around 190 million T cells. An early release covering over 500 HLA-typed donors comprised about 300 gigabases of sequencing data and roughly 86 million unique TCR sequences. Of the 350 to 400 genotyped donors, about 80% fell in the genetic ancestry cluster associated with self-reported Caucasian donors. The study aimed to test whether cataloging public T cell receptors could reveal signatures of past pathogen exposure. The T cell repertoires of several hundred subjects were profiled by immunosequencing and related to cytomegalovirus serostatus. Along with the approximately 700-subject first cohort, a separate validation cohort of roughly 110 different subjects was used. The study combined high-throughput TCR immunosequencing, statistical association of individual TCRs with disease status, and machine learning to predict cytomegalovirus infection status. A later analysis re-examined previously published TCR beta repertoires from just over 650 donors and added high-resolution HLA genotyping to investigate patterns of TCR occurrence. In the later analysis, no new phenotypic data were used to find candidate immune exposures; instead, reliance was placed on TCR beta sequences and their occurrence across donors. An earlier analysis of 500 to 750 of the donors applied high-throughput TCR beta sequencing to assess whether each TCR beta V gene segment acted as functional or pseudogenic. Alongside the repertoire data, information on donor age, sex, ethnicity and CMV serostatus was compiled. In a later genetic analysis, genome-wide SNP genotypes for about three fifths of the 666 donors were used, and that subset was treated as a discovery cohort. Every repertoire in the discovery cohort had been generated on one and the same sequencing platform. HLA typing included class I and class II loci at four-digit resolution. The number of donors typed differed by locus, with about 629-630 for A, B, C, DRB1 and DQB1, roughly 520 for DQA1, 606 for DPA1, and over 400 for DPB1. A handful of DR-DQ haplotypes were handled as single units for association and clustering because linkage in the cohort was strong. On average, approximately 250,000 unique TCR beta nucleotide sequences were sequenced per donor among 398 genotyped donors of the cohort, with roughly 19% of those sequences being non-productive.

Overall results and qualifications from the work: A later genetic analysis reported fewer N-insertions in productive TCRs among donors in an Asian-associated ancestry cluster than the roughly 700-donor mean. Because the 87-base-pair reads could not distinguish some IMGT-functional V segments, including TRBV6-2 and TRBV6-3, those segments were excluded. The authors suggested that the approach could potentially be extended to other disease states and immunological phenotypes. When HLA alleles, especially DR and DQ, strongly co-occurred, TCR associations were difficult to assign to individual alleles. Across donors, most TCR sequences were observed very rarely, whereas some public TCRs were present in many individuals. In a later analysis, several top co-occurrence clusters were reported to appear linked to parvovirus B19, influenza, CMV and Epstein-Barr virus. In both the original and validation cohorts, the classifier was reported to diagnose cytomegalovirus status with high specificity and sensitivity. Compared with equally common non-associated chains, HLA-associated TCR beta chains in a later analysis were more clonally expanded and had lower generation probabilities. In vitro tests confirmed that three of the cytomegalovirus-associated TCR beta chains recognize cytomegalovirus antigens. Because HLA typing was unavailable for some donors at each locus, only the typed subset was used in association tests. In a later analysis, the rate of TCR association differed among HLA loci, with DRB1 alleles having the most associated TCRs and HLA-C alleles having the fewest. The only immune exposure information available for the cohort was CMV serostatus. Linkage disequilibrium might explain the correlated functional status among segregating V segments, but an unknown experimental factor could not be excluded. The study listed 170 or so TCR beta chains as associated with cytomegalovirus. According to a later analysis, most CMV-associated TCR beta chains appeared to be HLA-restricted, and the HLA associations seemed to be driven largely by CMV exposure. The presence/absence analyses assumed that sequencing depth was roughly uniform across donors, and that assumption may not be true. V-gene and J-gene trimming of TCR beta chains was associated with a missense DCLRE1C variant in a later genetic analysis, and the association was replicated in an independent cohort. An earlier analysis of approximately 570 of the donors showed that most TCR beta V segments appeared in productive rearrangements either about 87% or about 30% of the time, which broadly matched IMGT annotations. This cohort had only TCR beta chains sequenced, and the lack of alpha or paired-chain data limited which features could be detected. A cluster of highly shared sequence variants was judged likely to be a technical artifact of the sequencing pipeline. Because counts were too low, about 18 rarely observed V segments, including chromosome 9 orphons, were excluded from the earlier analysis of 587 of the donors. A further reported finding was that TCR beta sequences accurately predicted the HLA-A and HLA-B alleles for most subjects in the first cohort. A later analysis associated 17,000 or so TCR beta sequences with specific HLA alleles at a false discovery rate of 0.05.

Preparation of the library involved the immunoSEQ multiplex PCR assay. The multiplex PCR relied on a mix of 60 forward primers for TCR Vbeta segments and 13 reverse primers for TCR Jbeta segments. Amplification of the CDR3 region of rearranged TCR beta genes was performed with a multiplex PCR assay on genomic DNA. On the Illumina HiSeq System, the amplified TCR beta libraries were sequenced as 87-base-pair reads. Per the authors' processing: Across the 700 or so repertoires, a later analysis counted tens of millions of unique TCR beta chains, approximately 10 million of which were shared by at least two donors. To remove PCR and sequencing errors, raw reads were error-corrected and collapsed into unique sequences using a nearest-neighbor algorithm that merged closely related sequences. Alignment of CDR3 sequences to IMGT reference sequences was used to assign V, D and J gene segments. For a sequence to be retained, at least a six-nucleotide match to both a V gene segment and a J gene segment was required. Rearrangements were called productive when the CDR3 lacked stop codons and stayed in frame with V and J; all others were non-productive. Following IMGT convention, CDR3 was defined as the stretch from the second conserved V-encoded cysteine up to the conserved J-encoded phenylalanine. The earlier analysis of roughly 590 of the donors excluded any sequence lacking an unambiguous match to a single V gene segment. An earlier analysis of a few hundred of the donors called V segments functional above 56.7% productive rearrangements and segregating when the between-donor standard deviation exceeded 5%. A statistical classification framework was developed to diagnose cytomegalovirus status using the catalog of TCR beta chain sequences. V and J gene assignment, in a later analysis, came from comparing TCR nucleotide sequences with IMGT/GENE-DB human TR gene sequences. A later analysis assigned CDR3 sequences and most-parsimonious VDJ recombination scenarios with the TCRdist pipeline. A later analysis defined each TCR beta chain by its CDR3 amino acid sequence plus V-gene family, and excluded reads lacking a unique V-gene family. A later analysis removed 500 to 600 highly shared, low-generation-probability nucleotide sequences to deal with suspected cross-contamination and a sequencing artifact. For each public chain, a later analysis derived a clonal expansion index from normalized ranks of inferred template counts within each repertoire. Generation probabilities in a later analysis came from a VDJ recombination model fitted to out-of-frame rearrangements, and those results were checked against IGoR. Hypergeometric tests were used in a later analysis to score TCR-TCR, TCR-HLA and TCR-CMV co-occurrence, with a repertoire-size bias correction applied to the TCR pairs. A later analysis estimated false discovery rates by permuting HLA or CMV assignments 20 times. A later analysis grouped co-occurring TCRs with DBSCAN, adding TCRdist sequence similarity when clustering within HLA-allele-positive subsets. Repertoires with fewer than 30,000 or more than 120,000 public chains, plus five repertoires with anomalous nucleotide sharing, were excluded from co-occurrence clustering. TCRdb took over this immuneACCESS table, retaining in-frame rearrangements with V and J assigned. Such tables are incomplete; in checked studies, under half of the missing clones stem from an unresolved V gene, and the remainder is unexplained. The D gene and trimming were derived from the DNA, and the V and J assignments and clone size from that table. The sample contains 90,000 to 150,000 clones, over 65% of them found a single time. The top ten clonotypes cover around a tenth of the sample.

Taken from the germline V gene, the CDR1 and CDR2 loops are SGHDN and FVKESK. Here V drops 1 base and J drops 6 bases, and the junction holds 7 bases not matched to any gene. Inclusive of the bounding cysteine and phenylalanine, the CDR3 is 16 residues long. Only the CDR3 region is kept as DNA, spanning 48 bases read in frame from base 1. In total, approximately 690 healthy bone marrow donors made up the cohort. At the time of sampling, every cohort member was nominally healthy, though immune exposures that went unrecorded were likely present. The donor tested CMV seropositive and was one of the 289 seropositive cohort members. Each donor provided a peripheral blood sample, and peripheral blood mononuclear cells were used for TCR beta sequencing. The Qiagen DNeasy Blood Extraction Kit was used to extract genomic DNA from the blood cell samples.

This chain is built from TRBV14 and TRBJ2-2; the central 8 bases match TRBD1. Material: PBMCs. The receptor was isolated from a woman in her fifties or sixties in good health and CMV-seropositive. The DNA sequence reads TGTGCCAGCAGCCAAGCGACAGGGGCAATTCCCGGGGAGCTGTTTTTT. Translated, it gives CASSQATGAIPGELFF.